Reported below is one T cell receptor beta chain. As yet, its antigen is unknown. The data originate from a study of T cell repertoires in cytomegalovirus infection. Overall study findings and caveats: What dominated the ex vivo response were HLA-C-restricted CMV-specific TCR beta clonotypes.

CDR3 length: 14 amino acids. Germline V gene data show CDR1 as MGHRA and CDR2 as YSYEKL. The V segment lost 0 bases and the J segment 2 bases; nucleotides outside the gene matches: 1. TCRdb re-called the reads through MiXCR, storing one row per CDR3 protein. The sample lists approximately 70,000 distinct CDR3 sequences, roughly 22% occurring once. The specimen comprised CD8+ T cells from cultured PBMCs, sampled from culture after CMV antigen stimulation. V and J are TRBV4-1 and TRBJ2-7, with TRBD1 matching 7 bases. The origin of this receptor is a human donor in good health (CMV status not recorded). Some clones in this sample may be carry-over from other donors' samples. In DNA form, the CDR3 reads TGCGCCAGCAGCCAAGAACAGGGGACCTACGAGCAGTACTTC. Translated: CASSQEQGTYEQYF.